These 28 T cell receptor beta chains came from one sample sequenced in a study of cytomegalovirus exposure and HLA in healthy donors (dated by TCRdb to the late 2010s). The library was prepared using the immunoSEQ multiplex PCR assay. A mixture of 60 forward primers for TCR Vbeta segments and 13 reverse primers for TCR Jbeta segments was used in the multiplex PCR. TCRdb holds this immuneACCESS table with in-frame rearrangements only. Some clones are missing; in checked studies, unresolved V genes explain under half, and the rest has no known cause. For this sample the table gives 100,000 to 150,000 clones, of which 17% were detected only once. The ten largest account for around 2.6% of the sample. Material: PBMCs. The receptors derive from a female donor in good health and CMV-seropositive.

The rearrangement links TRBV2 to TRBJ2-5; tentative D call: TRBD1 (6 bases). CDR1 SNHLY and CDR2 FYNNEI come from the germline V gene. The CDR3 length is 14 residues. V shed 8 bases and J shed 7 bases, with 20 bases lying between them. For the CDR3, the DNA is TGTGCCAGCCCAGATCCAGGGGCCTCCACGACCCAGTACTTC. It specifies CASPDPGASTTQYF.

This clone was seen a handful of times. The chain couples TRBV29-1 to TRBJ2-6; 7 bases fit TRBD1. V trimming: 7 bases; J trimming: 0 bases; junction bases outside the gene matches: 9. Germline V gene sequence: CDR1 SQVTM, CDR2 ANQGSEA. The CDR3 length is 16 residues. The CDR3 region has the DNA TGCAGCGCTTCGGACAGGTCTCGCTCTGGGGCCAACGTCCTGACTTTC. This translates into CSASDRSRSGANVLTF.

This clone appeared a few times. The rearrangement uses TRBV7-2 and TRBJ1-1; TRBD1 might be the D (5 bases). CDR1 is SGHTA and CDR2 is FQGNSA in the germline V gene. Trimming took 6 bases from V and 0 from J, leaving 11 bases between them. The CDR3 totals 14 residues. The CDR3 DNA reads as TGTGCCAGCAGACCTACACAGGTGAACACTGAAGCTTTCTTT. This sequence encodes CASRPTQVNTEAFF.

The gene calls are TRBV7-3 and TRBJ1-1, with TRBD1 identical over 7 bases. Losses at the gene ends were 6 bases for V and 1 base for J; bases not matched to a gene: 11. There are 16 residues in the CDR3. Germline V CDR1 and CDR2: SGHTA, FQGTGA. The CDR3 sequence: CASRAFSWTGNTEAFF. In nucleotides, the CDR3 is TGTGCCAGCAGGGCATTTTCTTGGACAGGGAACACTGAAGCTTTCTTT. The full variable domain, completed using reference TRBV7-3 and TRBJ1-1, is GAGVSQTPSNKVTEKGKYVELRCDPISGHTALYWYRQSLGQGPEFLIYFQGTGAADDSGLPNDRFFAVRPEGSVSTLKIQRTERGDSAVYLCASRAFSWTGNTEAFFGQGTRLTVV.

This clone was observed a few times. CDR3 sequence (DNA): TGCGCCAGCAGCCCCGGGTCGGGACACTTGTACGAGCAGTACTTC. This codes for CASSPGSGHLYEQYF. V usage is TRBV5-1 and J usage is TRBJ2-7; TRBD1 might be the D (6 bases). The CDR3 consists of 15 residues. V dropped 4 bases and J dropped 4 bases, with 18 bases sitting between them. Germline V gene lookup returns CDR1 SGHRS and CDR2 YFSETQ.

V is TRBV6-5 and J is TRBJ1-1; 7 bases fit TRBD1. CDR3 length equals 13 residues. J was trimmed by 13 bases and V by 6 bases; bases with no gene match: 14. Germline V CDR1 and CDR2: MNHEY, SVGAGI. The CDR3 reads CASRRTIDRAVFF. The DNA for the CDR3 is TGTGCCAGCAGACGTACGATTGACAGGGCCGTTTTCTTT.

This clone came up a few times. CDR3 DNA: TGTGCCAGCAGCCGAACGGGACAGGGAAACATTCAGTACTTC. It encodes CASSRTGQGNIQYF. This chain uses TRBV14 with TRBJ2-4; 9 bases agree with TRBD1. Germline-derived CDR1 and CDR2 are SGHDN and FVKESK. J lost 6 bases, V lost 4 bases, and 4 bases had no gene match. The CDR3 length is 14 residues.

This clone was seen only a few times. V usage is TRBV7-9 and J usage is TRBJ1-1; D gene unclear. The CDR3 has 13 amino acids. Trimming removed 3 bases from V and 5 bases from J, with 10 bases in between. Germline CDR1 SEHNR, CDR2 FQNEAQ (reference sequence). The CDR3 DNA follows: TGTGCCAGCAGCTTTAGTAAAAAGACTGAAGCTTTCTTT. Translating it yields CASSFSKKTEAFF.

The rearrangement uses TRBV6-1 and TRBJ1-3, with D unclear. In germline, CDR1 is MNHNS, CDR2 SASEGT. The CDR3 runs to 15 residues. The V and J ends lost 2 bases and 0 bases respectively, with 8 bases between them. CDR3 region: CASSEYGLSGNTIYF. The CDR3 DNA is TGTGCCAGCAGTGAATATGGCCTCTCTGGAAACACCATATATTTT.

This clone was seen a few times. The genes are TRBV6-1 and TRBJ2-1; TRBD2 agrees at 13 bases. In germline, CDR1 is MNHNS, CDR2 SASEGT. The CDR3 runs 14 residues. Unmatched junction bases numbered 5, after V lost 1 base and J lost 14 bases. The CDR3 bases are TGTGCCAGCAGTGAAGGGACTAGCGGGAGCAGGGAGTTCTTC. It specifies CASSEGTSGSREFF.

The genes are TRBV5-4 and TRBJ2-3, with 8 positions matching TRBD2. The CDR3 contains 14 residues. V gave up 2 bases and J gave up 1 base; unmatched junction bases: 0. Per the germline V gene, CDR1 is SGHNT and CDR2 is YYREEE (reference sequence). CDR3: CASSFSGGTDTQYF. The CDR3 coding sequence is TGTGCCAGCAGCTTTAGCGGGGGCACAGATACGCAGTATTTT.

J is TRBJ1-2 and V is TRBV27, with TRBD1 matching 10 bases. Germline-derived CDR1 and CDR2 are MNHEY and SMNVEV (reference sequence). V lost 7 bases, J lost 4 bases, and 15 bases stayed unmatched. This CDR3 comprises 17 residues. CDR3 protein: CASTNSVRTGGVYGYTF. As DNA, the CDR3 is TGTGCCAGCACCAACTCCGTCAGGACAGGGGGAGTCTATGGCTACACCTTC.

This clone showed up just a few times. V and J are TRBV28 and TRBJ2-7, with D possibly being TRBD2 (5 bases). The CDR3 sequence is 15 residues long. The V gene's germline CDR1 is MDHEN and CDR2 SYDVKM. The V end lost 6 bases, the J end lost 3 bases, and 18 bases lay between the germline ends. The DNA of the CDR3 is TGTGCCAGCAGCCCTCGTAGCGCAAAGATCTACGAGCAGTACTTC. Translation gives CASSPRSAKIYEQYF.

This clone was seen only a few times. The chain uses TRBV15 and TRBJ2-1, with 12 bases identical to TRBD2. CDR1 and CDR2 from the germline V gene are LNHNV and YYDKDF (reference sequence). The CDR3 covers 17 residues. Trimming removed 1 base from V and 3 bases from J; junction bases left unmatched: 4. CDR3 residues: CATSRALAGGYYNEQFF. The CDR3 region has the DNA TGTGCCACCAGCAGAGCTCTAGCGGGGGGGTACTACAATGAGCAGTTCTTC.

Here the CDR3 reads CATSRDNRVETQYF. The DNA for the CDR3 is TGTGCCACCAGCAGAGATAACAGGGTGGAGACCCAGTACTTC. The J gene is TRBJ2-5, the V gene TRBV15; D might be TRBD1 (6 bases). V was cut by 0 bases and J by 5 bases, with 10 bases left in between. Germline CDR1 reads LNHNV; CDR2 reads YYDKDF (reference sequence). This CDR3 comprises 14 residues.

This chain links TRBV19 with TRBJ1-1, with 7 bases that match TRBD1. Trimming removed 8 bases from V and 4 bases from J; junction bases left unmatched: 13. The germline CDR1 and CDR2 sequences are LNHDA and SQIVND (reference sequence). The CDR3 has 15 residues. This chain's CDR3 is CASFTTNRGGTEAFF. In nucleotides, the CDR3 is TGTGCCAGTTTTACAACCAACAGGGGAGGCACTGAAGCTTTCTTT.

This clone was counted a few times. V usage is TRBV4-1 and J usage is TRBJ1-4; D is ambiguous. Germline-derived CDR1 and CDR2 are MGHRA and YSYEKL. The length of the CDR3 is 18 residues. V dropped 4 bases and J dropped 0 bases, with 18 bases sitting between them. CDR3 amino acids: CASSLSGPSHPTNEKLFF. DNA for the CDR3: TGCGCCAGCAGCCTCAGTGGTCCATCCCACCCAACTAATGAAAAACTGTTTTTT.

This clone was picked up a small number of times. The chain has TRBV19 and TRBJ1-5; the D is unclear. The CDR3 totals 14 residues. Germline values: CDR1 LNHDA, CDR2 SQIVND (reference sequence). Here the CDR3 DNA reads TGTGTCTCAGTCACCGCCTTTAGCAATCAGCCCCAGCATTTT. This translates into CVSVTAFSNQPQHF.

The chain links TRBV28 to TRBJ2-3; TRBD1 is a possible D gene (5 bases). Germline-derived CDR1 and CDR2 are MDHEN and SYDVKM. Trimming removed 7 bases at V and 6 bases at J, with 17 bases between. The CDR3 runs to 14 residues. The CDR3 is CASKKLGPGDTQYF. The CDR3 bases are TGTGCCAGCAAGAAGCTCGGTCCAGGGGATACGCAGTATTTT.

The CDR3 nucleotides are TGCGCCAGCAGCTTGTTGGCGGGACAGGGGAATGAAAAACTGTTTTTT. This encodes CASSLLAGQGNEKLFF. This chain connects TRBV5-1 to TRBJ1-4, with TRBD1 matching 10 bases. The CDR3 runs to 16 residues. V dropped 1 base and J dropped 5; count of bases not matched to a gene: 5. Looked up from germline, CDR1 is SGHRS and CDR2 is YFSETQ.

CDR3 loop: CASSQDTLAENGEQYF. In nucleotides, the CDR3 is TGCGCCAGCAGCCAAGATACGCTAGCGGAGAATGGAGAGCAGTACTTC. V and J are TRBV4-3 and TRBJ2-7, with 7 bases aligning to TRBD2. The CDR3 spans 16 residues. Germline V lookup: CDR1 LGHNA, CDR2 YSLEER. The ends lost 0 bases at V and 7 bases at J; junction bases unmatched: 12.

This clone was seen only a few times. V gene TRBV19 combines with J gene TRBJ1-2, with a tentative D call TRBD1 (5 bases). The germline CDR1 and CDR2 sequences are LNHDA and SQIVND (reference sequence). V was pared by 3 bases and J by 2 bases, with 10 bases between. This CDR3 comprises 14 residues. The CDR3 here is CASSMTTENYGYTF. Here the CDR3 DNA reads TGTGCCAGTAGTATGACGACAGAGAACTATGGCTACACCTTC.

The chain joins TRBV2 to TRBJ2-7, with TRBD1 identical over 7 bases. The V segment lost 4 bases and the J segment 4 bases; nucleotides outside the gene matches: 1. CDR3 size: 12 residues. Germline V gives CDR1 SNHLY, CDR2 FYNNEI. The CDR3 coding sequence is TGTGCCAGCAGTGGGACAGGTTACGAGCAGTACTTC. Translating it yields CASSGTGYEQYF. Full variable domain (outside the CDR3, taken from reference TRBV2 and TRBJ2-7): EPEVTQTPSHQVTQMGQEVILRCVPISNHLYFYWYRQILGQKVEFLVSFYNNEISEKSEIFDDQFSVERPDGSNFTLKIRSTKLEDSAMYFCASSGTGYEQYFGPGTRLTVT.

The chain links TRBV6-5 to TRBJ2-3, with a tentative D call TRBD2 (6 bases). The V end lost 8 bases, the J end lost 2 bases, and 11 bases lay between the germline ends. Germline-derived CDR1 and CDR2 are MNHEY and SVGAGI. The CDR3 runs 13 residues. The CDR3 here is CASWGLNTDTQYF. In DNA, the CDR3 is TGTGCCAGCTGGGGACTTAACACAGATACGCAGTATTTT.

This clone has a handful of counts. The V and J genes are TRBV10-3 and TRBJ2-5, with a tentative D call TRBD1 (5 bases). CDR3 length: 14 amino acids. V lost 2 bases, J lost 1 base, and 8 bases lay in between. The germline gives CDR1 ENHRY, CDR2 SYGVKD. The CDR3 reads CAISEGRAQETQYF. As DNA, the CDR3 is TGTGCCATCAGTGAGGGCAGGGCCCAAGAGACCCAGTACTTC.

The chain employs TRBV27 and TRBJ1-2; 9 bases agree with TRBD1. CDR3 length: 15 amino acids. The ends lost 4 bases at V and 4 bases at J; junction bases unmatched: 7. Per germline, CDR1 MNHEY and CDR2 SMNVEV (reference sequence). This CDR3 is CASSSYTGGTYGYTF. CDR3 coding DNA: TGTGCCAGCAGTTCCTATACAGGGGGCACCTATGGCTACACCTTC.

The chain joins TRBV19 to TRBJ2-7; no firm D call. The CDR3 is made up of 13 amino acids. Trimming pared 3 bases from V and 2 bases from J, leaving 8 bases between. Germline V gene sequence: CDR1 LNHDA, CDR2 SQIVND (reference sequence). The CDR3 here is CASSITAAYEQYF. Written as DNA, the CDR3 is TGTGCCAGTAGTATCACAGCCGCCTACGAGCAGTACTTC.

This clone was counted between two and nine times. This chain joins TRBV5-1 and TRBJ1-1; tentative D call: TRBD1 (5 bases). This CDR3 is built from 16 residues. Germline V gene lookup returns CDR1 SGHRS and CDR2 YFSETQ. V lost 0 bases and J 0 bases, leaving 12 bases between the germline ends. In nucleotides, the CDR3 is TGCGCCAGCAGCTTGGGGCCAGGGACTTTGAACACTGAAGCTTTCTTT. Encoded protein: CASSLGPGTLNTEAFF.